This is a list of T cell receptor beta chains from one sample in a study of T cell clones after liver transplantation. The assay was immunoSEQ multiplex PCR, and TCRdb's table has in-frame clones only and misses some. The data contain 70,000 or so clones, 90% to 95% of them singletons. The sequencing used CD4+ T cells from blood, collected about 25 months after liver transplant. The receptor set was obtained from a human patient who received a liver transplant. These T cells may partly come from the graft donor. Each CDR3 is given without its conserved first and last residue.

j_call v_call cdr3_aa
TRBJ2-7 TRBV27 ASSRQGSTYEQY
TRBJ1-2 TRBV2 ASSEAPPRDPYGYT
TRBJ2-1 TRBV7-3 ASSLGLAGGYEQF
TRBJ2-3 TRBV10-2 ASRGTDTQY
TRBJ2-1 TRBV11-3 ASSPGGMSSYNEQF
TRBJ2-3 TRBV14 ASSQVQSDTQY
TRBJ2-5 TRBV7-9 ASTPLEETQY
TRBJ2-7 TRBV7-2 ASSQRPSSYEQY
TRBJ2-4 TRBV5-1 ASSLGHGDIQY
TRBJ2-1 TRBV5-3 ARSFPGQGASEQF
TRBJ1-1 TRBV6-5 ASSPPQGGTEAF
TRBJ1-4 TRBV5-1 ASSRGGGEKLF
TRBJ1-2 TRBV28 ASSQLQGNGYT
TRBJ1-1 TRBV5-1 ASSLGTEQPAF
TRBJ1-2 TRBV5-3 ARSKTGEGYT